A selection of T cell receptor beta chains follows, all from one sample in a study of blood T cell repertoires in COVID-19. Assay: immunoSEQ multiplex PCR; the TCRdb copy retains only in-frame clones and omits some. Of roughly 200,000 clones in the sample, about nine tenths were seen once. What was sequenced was peripheral blood. The receptors derive from a man in his forties with acute or convalescent COVID-19. CDR3s include the opening cysteine and the closing phenylalanine or tryptophan. The D gene is left open where the match is weak. Where a row states a size, it is once, few, many or the class of an expanded clone; other rows omit it.

V gene: TRBV4-3; D gene: NA; clone size: NA; J gene: TRBJ1-4; CDR3 protein: CASSQEPGEYDEKLFF; CDR3 DNA: TGCGCCAGCAGCCAAGAGCCGGGGGAATATGATGAAAAACTGTTTTTT
V gene: TRBV7-2; D gene: NA; clone size: NA; J gene: TRBJ2-7; CDR3 protein: CASSLSGGSDEQYF; CDR3 DNA: TGTGCCAGCAGCTTGAGTGGGGGGTCGGACGAGCAGTACTTC
V gene: TRBV2; D gene: TRBD1; clone size: NA; J gene: TRBJ2-3; CDR3 protein: CASRRDRGKTDTQYF; CDR3 DNA: TGTGCCAGCAGACGCGACAGGGGAAAAACAGATACGCAGTATTTT
V gene: TRBV7-2; D gene: NA; clone size: NA; J gene: TRBJ1-2; CDR3 protein: CASSPTGGLNYGYTF; CDR3 DNA: TGTGCCAGCAGCCCTACCGGGGGACTTAACTATGGCTACACCTTC
V gene: TRBV11-2; D gene: NA; clone size: NA; J gene: TRBJ2-3; CDR3 protein: CASSLYFPDTQYF; CDR3 DNA: TGTGCCAGCAGCTTATATTTTCCAGATACGCAGTATTTT
V gene: TRBV27; D gene: TRBD1; clone size: NA; J gene: TRBJ1-2; CDR3 protein: CASSLFGQGYGYTF; CDR3 DNA: TGTGCCAGCAGTTTATTCGGACAGGGCTATGGCTACACCTTC
V gene: TRBV16; D gene: NA; clone size: NA; J gene: TRBJ1-1; CDR3 protein: CASSLVYTEAFF; CDR3 DNA: TGTGCCAGCAGCCTCGTTTACACTGAAGCTTTCTTT
V gene: TRBV2; D gene: TRBD2; clone size: once; J gene: TRBJ2-1; CDR3 protein: CASSPGLAAGMEEQFF; CDR3 DNA: TGTGCCAGCAGCCCAGGACTAGCGGCCGGGATGGAGGAGCAGTTCTTC
V gene: TRBV5-1; D gene: NA; clone size: once; J gene: TRBJ1-1; CDR3 protein: CASSSSPGRGEAFF; CDR3 DNA: TGCGCCAGCAGCTCCAGCCCCGGACGGGGGGAAGCTTTCTTT
V gene: TRBV6-2/TRBV6-3; D gene: TRBD1; clone size: NA; J gene: TRBJ1-5; CDR3 protein: CASSYPLGDRGAGGNQPQHF; CDR3 DNA: TGTGCCAGCAGTTACCCCTTAGGGGACAGGGGGGCCGGGGGCAATCAGCCCCAGCATTTT
V gene: TRBV5-4; D gene: NA; clone size: few; J gene: TRBJ2-7; CDR3 protein: CASSFADSYEQYF; CDR3 DNA: TGTGCCAGCAGCTTCGCAGACTCCTACGAGCAGTACTTC
V gene: TRBV28; D gene: NA; clone size: NA; J gene: TRBJ2-3; CDR3 protein: CASSLRDSGSTDTQYF; CDR3 DNA: TGTGCCAGCAGTCTCCGAGATAGCGGAAGCACAGATACGCAGTATTTT
V gene: TRBV6-2/TRBV6-3; D gene: TRBD1; clone size: NA; J gene: TRBJ1-1; CDR3 protein: CASSLQGTGNTEAFF; CDR3 DNA: TGTGCCAGCAGTCTACAGGGGACGGGAAACACTGAAGCTTTCTTT
V gene: TRBV3-1/TRBV3-2; D gene: NA; clone size: NA; J gene: TRBJ1-4; CDR3 protein: CASSLPRGEKLFF; CDR3 DNA: TGTGCCAGCAGCCTTCCTAGGGGGGAAAAACTGTTTTTT
V gene: TRBV5-1; D gene: NA; clone size: NA; J gene: TRBJ2-5; CDR3 protein: CASSLVPGEETQYF; CDR3 DNA: TGCGCCAGCAGCTTGGTTCCCGGTGAAGAGACCCAGTACTTC
V gene: TRBV19; D gene: NA; clone size: few; J gene: TRBJ2-7; CDR3 protein: CASSVKQGNEQYF; CDR3 DNA: TGTGCCAGTAGTGTCAAACAGGGAAACGAGCAGTACTTC
V gene: TRBV9; D gene: NA; clone size: NA; J gene: TRBJ1-1; CDR3 protein: CASSWDTHTEAFF; CDR3 DNA: TGTGCCAGCAGCTGGGACACTCACACTGAAGCTTTCTTT
V gene: TRBV7-2; D gene: TRBD2; clone size: NA; J gene: TRBJ2-3; CDR3 protein: CASSPRGGRGIDTQYF; CDR3 DNA: TGTGCCAGCAGCCCGCGGGGAGGGCGGGGGATAGATACGCAGTATTTT
V gene: TRBV5-1; D gene: NA; clone size: NA; J gene: TRBJ2-7; CDR3 protein: CASSSSGTTSYEQYF; CDR3 DNA: TGCGCCAGCAGCTCCTCCGGGACAACTTCCTACGAGCAGTACTTC
V gene: TRBV10-3; D gene: NA; clone size: few; J gene: TRBJ1-1; CDR3 protein: CAISETGYTEAFF; CDR3 DNA: TGTGCCATCAGTGAGACAGGGTATACTGAAGCTTTCTTT
V gene: TRBV4-2; D gene: NA; clone size: NA; J gene: TRBJ1-1; CDR3 protein: CASSHPLTGRWTEAFF; CDR3 DNA: TGTGCCAGCAGCCACCCTTTGACAGGTAGATGGACTGAAGCTTTCTTT
V gene: TRBV5-1; D gene: NA; clone size: NA; J gene: TRBJ1-2; CDR3 protein: CASSLMIGQKDGYTF; CDR3 DNA: TGCGCCAGCAGCTTGATGATTGGGCAGAAAGATGGCTACACCTTC
V gene: TRBV11-3; D gene: TRBD1; clone size: many; J gene: TRBJ1-4; CDR3 protein: CASHTGVGEKLFF; CDR3 DNA: TGTGCCAGCCATACAGGGGTAGGGGAAAAACTGTTTTTT
V gene: TRBV6-5; D gene: TRBD1; clone size: once; J gene: TRBJ1-1; CDR3 protein: CASSYSILRGPTEAFF; CDR3 DNA: TGTGCCAGCAGTTACTCGATTTTAAGGGGGCCAACTGAAGCTTTCTTT
V gene: TRBV5-1; D gene: TRBD2; clone size: NA; J gene: TRBJ2-1; CDR3 protein: CASSYSHLSGGEDYNEQFF; CDR3 DNA: TGCGCCAGCAGCTACTCACACCTGAGCGGGGGGGAAGACTACAATGAGCAGTTCTTC
V gene: TRBV19; D gene: NA; clone size: NA; J gene: TRBJ1-4; CDR3 protein: CASSTYSGANEKLFF; CDR3 DNA: TGTGCCAGTAGTACATACTCCGGGGCTAATGAAAAACTGTTTTTT
V gene: TRBV5-1; D gene: TRBD1; clone size: NA; J gene: TRBJ1-4; CDR3 protein: CASSLSGTGGFRGNEKLFF; CDR3 DNA: TGCGCCAGCAGCTTGTCTGGGACAGGGGGCTTCAGGGGCAATGAAAAACTGTTTTTT
V gene: TRBV7-6; D gene: TRBD1; clone size: NA; J gene: TRBJ2-7; CDR3 protein: CASSLERQGANEQYF; CDR3 DNA: TGTGCCAGCAGCTTAGAAAGGCAGGGGGCGAACGAGCAGTACTTC
V gene: TRBV3-1/TRBV3-2; D gene: NA; clone size: NA; J gene: TRBJ2-5; CDR3 protein: CASSQAVETQYF; CDR3 DNA: TGTGCCAGCAGCCAAGCGGTGGAGACCCAGTACTTC